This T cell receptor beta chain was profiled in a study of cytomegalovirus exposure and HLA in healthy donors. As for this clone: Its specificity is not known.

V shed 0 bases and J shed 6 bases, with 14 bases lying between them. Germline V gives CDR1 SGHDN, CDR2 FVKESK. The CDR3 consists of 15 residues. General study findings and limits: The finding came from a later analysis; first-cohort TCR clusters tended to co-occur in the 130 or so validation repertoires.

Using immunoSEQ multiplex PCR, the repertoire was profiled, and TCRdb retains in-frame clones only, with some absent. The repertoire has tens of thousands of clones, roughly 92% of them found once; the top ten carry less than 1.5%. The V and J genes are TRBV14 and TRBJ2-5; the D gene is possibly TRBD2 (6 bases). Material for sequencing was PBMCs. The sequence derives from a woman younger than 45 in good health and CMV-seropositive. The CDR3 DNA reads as TGTGCCAGCAGCCAAGAGCGGGACCGCGCCCAGACCCAGTACTTC. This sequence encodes CASSQERDRAQTQYF.